The count of the clone carrying this T cell receptor beta chain is one. The data were obtained in a study of cytomegalovirus exposure and HLA in healthy donors. PCR used 60 Vbeta primers and 13 Jbeta primers. Repertoires were generated with immunoSEQ multiplex PCR, while TCRdb's copy carries only in-frame clones and drops some. The data contain about 140,000 clones, approximately 78% of them singletons. The CDR3 extends over 15 amino acids. Trimming at V came to 2 bases and at J to 5 bases, leaving 8 bases not matched to a gene. From germline, CDR1 is SGHRS and CDR2 YFSETQ. The receptor was derived from a woman between 40 and 55 years old in good health and CMV-seropositive. The chain recombines TRBV5-1 with TRBJ2-5; 8 bases are shared with TRBD2. Sequenced material: PBMCs. The CDR3 nucleotides are TGCGCCAGCAGCTTAGGCTCGCGGGGGGTGGAGACCCAGTACTTC. Protein product: CASSLGSRGVETQYF.